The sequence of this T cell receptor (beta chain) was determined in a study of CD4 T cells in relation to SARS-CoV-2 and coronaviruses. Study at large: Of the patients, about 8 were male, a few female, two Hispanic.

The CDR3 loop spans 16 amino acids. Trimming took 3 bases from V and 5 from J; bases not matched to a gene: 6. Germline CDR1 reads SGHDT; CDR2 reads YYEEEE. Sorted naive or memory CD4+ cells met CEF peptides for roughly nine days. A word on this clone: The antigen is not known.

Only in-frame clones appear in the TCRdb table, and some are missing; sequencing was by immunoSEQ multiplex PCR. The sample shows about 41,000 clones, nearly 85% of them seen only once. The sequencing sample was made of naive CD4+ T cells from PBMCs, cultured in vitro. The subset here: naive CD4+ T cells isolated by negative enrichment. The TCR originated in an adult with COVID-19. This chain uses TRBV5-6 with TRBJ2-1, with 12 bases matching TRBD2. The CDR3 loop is CASSWTSGIVNNEQFF. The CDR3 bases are TGTGCCAGCAGCTGGACTAGCGGGATTGTAAACAATGAGCAGTTCTTC.